The present T cell receptor (beta chain) was sequenced within a study of blood T cell repertoires in COVID-19. At the level of the study: Sample material is recorded as cDNA or gDNA derived from T cells, B-cell-depleted T cells, or PBMCs.

The table came from immunoSEQ multiplex PCR; TCRdb's copy has only in-frame clones and leaves some out. In the table there are 85,000 to 100,000 clones, roughly 79% of which are singletons. Germline CDR1 SGHRS, CDR2 YFSETQ. The V and J ends lost 4 bases and 5 bases respectively, with 15 bases between them. CDR3 length: 14 amino acids. The rearrangement joins TRBV5-1 to TRBJ1-1, with a possible D match to TRBD1 (6 bases). This clonotype was obtained from an older man with COVID-19, enrolled during active disease. The specimen was peripheral blood. CDR3 region: CASSIQGRGTEAFF. The DNA of the CDR3 is TGCGCCAGCAGCATACAGGGCCGAGGGACTGAAGCTTTCTTT.